This TCR beta chain was profiled in a study of T cells in Graves' hyperthyroidism and ophthalmopathy. This clonotype was seen at least ten times. Trimming cost V 6 bases and J 5 bases; bases outside gene matches: 4. This CDR3 contains 13 residues. The germline V gene has CDR1 SNHLY and CDR2 FYNNEI. Amplification of TCR beta CDR3 regions was performed using RNA transcripts as template. Primed by the HTBI set, a first-round RT-PCR was run on the TCR CDR3. TCRdb fed the multiplex PCR reads into MiXCR, producing one record per CDR3 protein. The table includes around 380,000 distinct CDR3 sequences, about 13% detected once. Exclusion followed for patients with uncontrolled infection, other autoimmune disease, pregnancy or lactation. The study based diagnoses on clinical symptoms, serum thyroxine and TRAb, thyroid ultrasound and orbital computed tomography.

The sequencing input was blood. The sequence derives from a young man with Graves' hyperthyroidism that later progressed to Graves' ophthalmopathy. V usage is TRBV2 and J usage is TRBJ1-5, with 7 bases identical to TRBD1. The DNA for the CDR3 is TGTGCCAGCAGCGGGGACAGCTATCAGCCCCAGCATTTT. Translation: CASSGDSYQPQHF. The variable domain in full, completed from reference TRBV2 and TRBJ1-5, reads EPEVTQTPSHQVTQMGQEVILRCVPISNHLYFYWYRQILGQKVEFLVSFYNNEISEKSEIFDDQFSVERPDGSNFTLKIRSTKLEDSAMYFCASSGDSYQPQHFGDGTRLSIL.